These 4 T cell receptor beta chains were all obtained from the same sample, sequenced in a study of blood T cell repertoires in COVID-19. The table came from immunoSEQ multiplex PCR; TCRdb's copy has only in-frame clones and leaves some out. The sample holds about 170,000 clones, 82% seen once. Material for sequencing was peripheral blood. All receptors derive from a woman older than 75 with acute or convalescent COVID-19.

J is TRBJ1-1 and V is TRBV11-2; 7 positions agree with TRBD1. V lost 5 bases and J lost 3; bases outside the gene matches: 3. Germline CDR1 SGHAT, CDR2 FQNNGV. The CDR3 is 13 residues long. The CDR3 loop is CASSATGYTEAFF. The DNA of the CDR3 is TGTGCCAGCAGCGCGACAGGGTACACTGAAGCTTTCTTT.

V usage is TRBV5-4 and J usage is TRBJ1-6; 8 bases map to TRBD1. The CDR3 is 15 residues long. Germline V gene sequence: CDR1 SGHNT, CDR2 YYREEE (reference sequence). Trimming cost V 4 bases and J 2 bases; bases outside gene matches: 2. The CDR3 spells CASSRDRTYNSPLHF. The DNA of the CDR3 is TGTGCCAGCAGCCGGGACAGGACCTATAATTCACCCCTCCACTTT.

J is TRBJ1-1 and V is TRBV19, with D possibly TRBD1 on 6 matching bases. The CDR3 has 13 amino acids. The germline V gene has CDR1 LNHDA and CDR2 SQIVND (reference sequence). Trimming stripped 6 bases from V and 4 bases from J, with 12 bases between. The CDR3 here is CASRHDRPTEAFF. The DNA of the CDR3 is TGTGCCAGTAGACACGACAGGCCCACTGAAGCTTTCTTT.

CDR3 nucleotide sequence: TGCGCCAGCAGCCAATTTACGACAGGGATCGGGGAGCTGTTTTTT. This gives the protein CASSQFTTGIGELFF. The chain employs TRBV4-3 and TRBJ2-2; TRBD1 aligns across 7 bases. J gave up 7 bases and V 2 bases, and 7 bases lay outside the gene matches. The CDR3 totals 15 residues. Germline values: CDR1 LGHNA, CDR2 YSLEER.